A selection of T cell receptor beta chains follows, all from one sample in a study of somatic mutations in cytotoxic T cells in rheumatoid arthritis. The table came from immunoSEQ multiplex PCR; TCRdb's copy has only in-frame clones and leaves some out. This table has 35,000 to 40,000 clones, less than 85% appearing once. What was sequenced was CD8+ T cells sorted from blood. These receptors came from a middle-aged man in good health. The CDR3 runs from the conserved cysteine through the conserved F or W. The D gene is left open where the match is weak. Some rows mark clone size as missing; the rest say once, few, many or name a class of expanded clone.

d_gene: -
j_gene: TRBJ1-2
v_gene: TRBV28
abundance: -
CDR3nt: TGTGCCAGCAGTTTAGCCACCGACTATGGCTACACCTTC
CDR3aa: CASSLATDYGYTF

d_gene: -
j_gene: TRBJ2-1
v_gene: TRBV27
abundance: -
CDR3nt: TGTGCCAGCGGTGGAACGGATTTCAATGAGCAGTTCTTC
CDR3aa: CASGGTDFNEQFF

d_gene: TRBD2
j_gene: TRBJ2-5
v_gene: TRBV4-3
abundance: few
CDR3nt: TGCGCCAGCAGCCAAGATGGGGCGGGAGGCGGGGAAGAGACCCAGTACTTC
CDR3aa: CASSQDGAGGGEETQYF

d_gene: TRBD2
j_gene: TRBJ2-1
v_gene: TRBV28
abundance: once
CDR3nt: TGTGCCAGCAGTTCCGGACTAGCGGAAAACAATGAGCAGTTCTTC
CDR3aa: CASSSGLAENNEQFF

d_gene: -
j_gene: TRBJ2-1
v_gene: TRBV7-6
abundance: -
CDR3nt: TGTGCCAGCAGCTCTCAGAGGAATGAGCAGTTCTTC
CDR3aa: CASSSQRNEQFF

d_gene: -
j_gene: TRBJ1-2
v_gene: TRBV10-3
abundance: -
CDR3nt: TGTGCCATCAGTGATGAGGGGGGAACTAACTATGGCTACACCTTC
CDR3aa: CAISDEGGTNYGYTF

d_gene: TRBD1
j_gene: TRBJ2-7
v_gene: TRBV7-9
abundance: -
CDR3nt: TGTGCCAGCAGCTTCCAGGGGGCCCCCGAGCAGTACTTC
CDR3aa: CASSFQGAPEQYF

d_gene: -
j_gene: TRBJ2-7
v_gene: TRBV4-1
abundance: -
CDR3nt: TGCGCCAGCAGCCGACGAACGGGGCAGGGAGCCCACGAGCAGTACTTC
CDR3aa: CASSRRTGQGAHEQYF

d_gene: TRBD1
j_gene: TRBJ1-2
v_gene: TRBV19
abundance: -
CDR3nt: TGTGCCAGTAGTATGCCGGGACAGGGGTTCTTAAACTATGGCTACACCTTC
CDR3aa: CASSMPGQGFLNYGYTF

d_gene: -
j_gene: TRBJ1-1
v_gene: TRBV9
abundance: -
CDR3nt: TGTGCCAGCAGCGCCAACAGGAACACTGAAGCTTTCTTT
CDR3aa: CASSANRNTEAFF

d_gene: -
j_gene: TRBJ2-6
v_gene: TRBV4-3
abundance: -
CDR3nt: TGCGCCAGCAGCCAAGATCAGGGAAGGGGCCGCCTCTCTGGGGCCAACGTCCTGACTTTC
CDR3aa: CASSQDQGRGRLSGANVLTF

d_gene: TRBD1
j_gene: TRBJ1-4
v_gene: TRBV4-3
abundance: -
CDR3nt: TGCGCCAGCAGCCATTGGGACAGGCCCTCGCTTCCAACTAATGAAAAACTGTTTTTT
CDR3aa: CASSHWDRPSLPTNEKLFF

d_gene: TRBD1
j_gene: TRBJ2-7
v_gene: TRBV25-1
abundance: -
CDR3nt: TGTGCCAGCAGGGAGACAGGGGGCCCCTACGAGCAGTACTTC
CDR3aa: CASRETGGPYEQYF

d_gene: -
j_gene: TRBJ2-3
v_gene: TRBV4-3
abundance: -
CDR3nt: TGCGCCAGCAGCCAAGAGAGAGGGGGGCGCGGAGATACGCAGTATTTT
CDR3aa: CASSQERGGRGDTQYF

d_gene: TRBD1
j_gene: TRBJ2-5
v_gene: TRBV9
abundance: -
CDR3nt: TGTGCCAGCAGCCATAGACAGGGGGAACCGGAGACCCAGTACTTC
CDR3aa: CASSHRQGEPETQYF

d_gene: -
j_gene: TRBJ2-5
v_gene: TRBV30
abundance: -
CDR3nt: TGTGCCTGGAGTGGCCTTCCCAGGGAGACCCAGTACTTC
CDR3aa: CAWSGLPRETQYF

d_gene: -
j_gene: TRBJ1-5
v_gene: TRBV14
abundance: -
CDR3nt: TGTGCCAGCAGCCAGGGTAATCAGCCCCAGCATTTT
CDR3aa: CASSQGNQPQHF

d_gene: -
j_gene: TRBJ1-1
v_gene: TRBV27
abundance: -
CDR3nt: TGTGCCAGCAGTTTATCGGGGGTCACTGAAGCTTTCTTT
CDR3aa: CASSLSGVTEAFF

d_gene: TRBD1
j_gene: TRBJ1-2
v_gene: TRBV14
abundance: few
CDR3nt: TGTGCCAGCAGCCAACGGACAGGACTCCCTGAGGGTTATGGCTACACCTTC
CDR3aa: CASSQRTGLPEGYGYTF

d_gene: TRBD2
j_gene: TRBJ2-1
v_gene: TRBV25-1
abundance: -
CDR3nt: TGTGCCAGCCGGCTAGCGGGAGGTTACAATGAGCAGTTCTTC
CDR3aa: CASRLAGGYNEQFF

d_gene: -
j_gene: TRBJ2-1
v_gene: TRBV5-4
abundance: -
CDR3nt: TGTGCCAGCAGCTTTATCGGACTTGCGACAGACAATGAGCAGTTCTTC
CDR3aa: CASSFIGLATDNEQFF

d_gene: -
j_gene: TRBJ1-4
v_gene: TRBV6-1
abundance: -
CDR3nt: TGTGCCAGCAGTGTGAGGAGGGATGGCGAAAAACTGTTTTTT
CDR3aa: CASSVRRDGEKLFF

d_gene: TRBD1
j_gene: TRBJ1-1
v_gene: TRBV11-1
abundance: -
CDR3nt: TGTGCCAGCAGCTGGACAGGGGGCACTGAAGCTTTCTTT
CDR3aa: CASSWTGGTEAFF

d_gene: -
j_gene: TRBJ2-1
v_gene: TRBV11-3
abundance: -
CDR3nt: TGTGCCAGCAGCCCGGCCCTAGTTAAGGGGGGTAATGAGCAGTTCTTC
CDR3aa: CASSPALVKGGNEQFF

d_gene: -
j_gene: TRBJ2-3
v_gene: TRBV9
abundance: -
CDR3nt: TGTGCCAGCAGCCCCCAGTCCCGAAGTAGCACAGATACGCAGTATTTT
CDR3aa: CASSPQSRSSTDTQYF

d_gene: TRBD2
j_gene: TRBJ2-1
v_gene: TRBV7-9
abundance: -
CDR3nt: TGTGCCAGCAGCCCTGACTTTACTAGCGGGTTCCGGTACAATGAGCAGTTCTTC
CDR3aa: CASSPDFTSGFRYNEQFF

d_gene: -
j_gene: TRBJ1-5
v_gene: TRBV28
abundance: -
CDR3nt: TGTGCCAGCAGCCCCTCCCACAATCAGCCCCAGCATTTT
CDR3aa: CASSPSHNQPQHF

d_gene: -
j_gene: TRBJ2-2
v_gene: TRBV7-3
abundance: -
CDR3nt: TGTGCCAGCAGCTTCGGACTAAAGAACACCGGGGAGCTGTTTTTT
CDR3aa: CASSFGLKNTGELFF

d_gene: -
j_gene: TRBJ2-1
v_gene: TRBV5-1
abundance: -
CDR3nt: TGCGCCAGCACCCCCGCATCCAATGAGCAGTTCTTC
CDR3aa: CASTPASNEQFF

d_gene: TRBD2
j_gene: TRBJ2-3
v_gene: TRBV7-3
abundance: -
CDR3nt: TGTGCCAGCAGCAAGGCGGGAGGGCCAGTAGATACGCAGTATTTT
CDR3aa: CASSKAGGPVDTQYF

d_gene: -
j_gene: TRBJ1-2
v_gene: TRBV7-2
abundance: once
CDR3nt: TGTGCCAGCAGCAAAGAGGGGGGGGAAAACTATGGCTACACCTTC
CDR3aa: CASSKEGGENYGYTF

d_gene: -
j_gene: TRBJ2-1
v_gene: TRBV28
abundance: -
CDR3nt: TGTGCCAGCAGCCCGCAAGGGGGCTACAATGAGCAGTTCTTC
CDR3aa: CASSPQGGYNEQFF

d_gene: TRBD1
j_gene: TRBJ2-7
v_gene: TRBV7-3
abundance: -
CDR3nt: TGTGCCAGCAGCCTGACAGGGAATGGCGAGCAGTACTTC
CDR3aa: CASSLTGNGEQYF

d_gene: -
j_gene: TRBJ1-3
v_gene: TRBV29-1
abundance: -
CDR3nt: TGCAGCGTGCCGGGGGACTCTGGAAACACCATATATTTT
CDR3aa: CSVPGDSGNTIYF

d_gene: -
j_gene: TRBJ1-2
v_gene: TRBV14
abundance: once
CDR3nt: TGTGCCAGCAGCCAATCCACGGCTTTTAACTATGGCTACACCTTC
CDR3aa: CASSQSTAFNYGYTF

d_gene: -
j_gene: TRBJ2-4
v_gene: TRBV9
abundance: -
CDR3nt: TGTGCCAGTGGGACCGGGGCCACAGGGAACATTCAGTACTTC
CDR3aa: CASGTGATGNIQYF

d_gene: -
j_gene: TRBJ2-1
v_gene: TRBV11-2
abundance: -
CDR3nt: TGTGCCAGCAGCTTAGATCTGGCAGCCTACAATGAGCAGTTCTTC
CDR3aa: CASSLDLAAYNEQFF

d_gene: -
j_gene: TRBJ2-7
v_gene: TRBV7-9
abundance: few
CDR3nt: TGTGCCAGCAGCTTAGTCAGCAATTACGAGCAGTACTTC
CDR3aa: CASSLVSNYEQYF

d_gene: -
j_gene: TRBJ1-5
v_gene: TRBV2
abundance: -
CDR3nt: TGTGCCAGCAGTGTGCCCGGGGGCCTAAATCAGCCCCAGCATTTT
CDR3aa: CASSVPGGLNQPQHF

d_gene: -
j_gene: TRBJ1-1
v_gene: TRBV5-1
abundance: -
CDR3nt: TGCGCCAGCAGCCCGATGGAGGGTGAGATAACTGAAGCTTTCTTT
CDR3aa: CASSPMEGEITEAFF

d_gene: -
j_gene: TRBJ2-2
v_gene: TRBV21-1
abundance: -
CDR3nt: TGTGTCCGAGGGGGAGGGCGGGCCGGGGAGCTGTTTTTT
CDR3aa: CVRGGGRAGELFF

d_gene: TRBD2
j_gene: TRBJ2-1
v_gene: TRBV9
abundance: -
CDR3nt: TGTGCCAGCAGCGCGGGACTAGCGGGCTCCTACAATGAGCAGTTCTTC
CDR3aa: CASSAGLAGSYNEQFF

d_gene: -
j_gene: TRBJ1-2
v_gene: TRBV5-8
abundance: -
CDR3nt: TGTGCCAGCAGCTTCGGGGGAAACTATGGCTACACCTTC
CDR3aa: CASSFGGNYGYTF

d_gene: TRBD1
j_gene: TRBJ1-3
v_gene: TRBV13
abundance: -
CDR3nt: TGTGCCAGCAGCCTCGGGACAGGGGGCCTTGGAAACACCATATATTTT
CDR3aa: CASSLGTGGLGNTIYF

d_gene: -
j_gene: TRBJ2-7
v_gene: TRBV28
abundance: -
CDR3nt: TGTGCCAGCAGCCTACCCACCTGGGAGCAGTACTTC
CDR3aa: CASSLPTWEQYF